This is a list of T cell receptor beta chains from one sample in a study of T cell responses to AZD1222 COVID-19 vaccine. Produced via immunoSEQ multiplex PCR; TCRdb's table is partial and in-frame only. The top ten clones hold over 5.5% of a sample with about 110,000 clones, approximately 85% of them seen once. The sequencing used peripheral blood, collected on day 0 of AZD1222 vaccination. These receptors were collected from an adult in good health. CDR3s include the opening cysteine and the closing phenylalanine or tryptophan. D genes are given only for firm matches. Rows may omit the clone size; those that give it use once, few, many or a size class.

clone size	V gene	D gene	J gene	CDR3 DNA	CDR3 protein
medium-sized	TRBV6-2/TRBV6-3	.	TRBJ2-1	TGTGCCAGCAGTTACGACAGCCACAATGAGCAGTTCTTC	CASSYDSHNEQFF
.	TRBV3-1/TRBV3-2	TRBD1	TRBJ1-2	TGTGCCAGCAGCCAAGAGGACAGGGGCTTCGGGAGCTACACCTTC	CASSQEDRGFGSYTF
.	TRBV4-3	.	TRBJ2-7	TGCGCCAGCAGCCCCCAGGGTAGATCCTACGAGCAGTACTTC	CASSPQGRSYEQYF
.	TRBV28	TRBD1	TRBJ1-2	TGTGCCAGCAGTTTATCCCGCCCGGGACAGGGGATATATGGCTACACCTTC	CASSLSRPGQGIYGYTF
.	TRBV5-1	TRBD1	TRBJ1-1	TGCGCCAGCAGCGGAACGACAGGGGGGAACACTGAAGCTTTCTTT	CASSGTTGGNTEAFF
once	TRBV19	.	TRBJ1-1	TGTGCCAGTAGTATGAACCCAGCTGAAGCTTTCTTT	CASSMNPAEAFF
.	TRBV12-3/TRBV12-4	TRBD1	TRBJ1-5	TGTGCCAGCAGTCCCAGGGGGGTAGAGCCCCAGCATTTT	CASSPRGVEPQHF
.	TRBV19	.	TRBJ1-5	TGTGCCAGTAACTTGGGACCCAATCAGCCCCAGCATTTT	CASNLGPNQPQHF
.	TRBV5-6	.	TRBJ1-1	TGTGCCAGCAGCTTGGGTGCGGGTTGGAAAGCTTTCTTT	CASSLGAGWKAFF
.	TRBV9	.	TRBJ1-2	TGTGCCAGCAGCGCCGGGACACCCTATGGCTACACCTTC	CASSAGTPYGYTF
.	TRBV5-1	TRBD2	TRBJ2-7	TGCGCCAGCAGCTTTAAGAAGCTAGCGGGGGACACCTACGAGCAGTACTTC	CASSFKKLAGDTYEQYF
few	TRBV4-3	.	TRBJ1-2	TGCGCCAGCAGCCAAGCGACAGGACTTAACTATGGCTACACCTTC	CASSQATGLNYGYTF
.	TRBV19	TRBD1	TRBJ1-2	TGTGCCAGTAGACTAGACAGGGTTCGGCGCTATGGCTACACCTTC	CASRLDRVRRYGYTF
.	TRBV18	.	TRBJ1-1	TGTGCCAGCTCACCTGGGACGGTCACTGAAGCTTTCTTT	CASSPGTVTEAFF
.	TRBV5-8	TRBD2	TRBJ2-5	TGTGCCAGCAGCTTGGGTGGGACTAGCGGGGGAACGTACCAAGAGACCCAGTACTTC	CASSLGGTSGGTYQETQYF
.	TRBV23-1	.	TRBJ1-2	TGCGCCAGCAGCCCCTTTAGTAACTATGGCTACACCTTC	CASSPFSNYGYTF
once	TRBV18	TRBD1	TRBJ1-1	TGTGCCAGCTCACCGGGACAGGGGAACACTGAAGCTTTCTTT	CASSPGQGNTEAFF
.	TRBV2	.	TRBJ2-5	TGTGCCAGCAGTGACAGCCAGGCCGAAGAGACCCAGTACTTC	CASSDSQAEETQYF
.	TRBV30	.	TRBJ1-1	TGTGCCTGGGGGGACATCGCTGAAGCTTTCTTT	CAWGDIAEAFF
.	TRBV18	TRBD1	TRBJ2-5	TGTGCCAGCTCACCGCTTACAGGGGGACGGCAGACCCAGTACTTC	CASSPLTGGRQTQYF
.	TRBV2	.	TRBJ2-5	TGTGCCAGCAATTGGGGCACCAAAGAGACCCAGTACTTC	CASNWGTKETQYF
.	TRBV19	.	TRBJ1-5	TGTGCCAGTAGTATGGCTGGAAGGAAGCCCCATCAGCCCCAGCATTTT	CASSMAGRKPHQPQHF
once	TRBV10-3	.	TRBJ1-6	TGTGCCATCAGCTTGGACCGGGATAATTCACCCCTCCACTTT	CAISLDRDNSPLHF
.	TRBV5-1	.	TRBJ1-5	TGCGCCAGCAGCTTAGGACAGCCGGGGGAGCCCCAGCATTTT	CASSLGQPGEPQHF
.	TRBV7-6	TRBD1	TRBJ2-7	TGTGCCAGCAGCTTAGGAACAGGGGGAGGCGAGCAGTACTTC	CASSLGTGGGEQYF
.	TRBV6-5	TRBD1	TRBJ1-5	TGTGCCAGCAGAGGACAGGCTGGGCAGCCCCAGCATTTT	CASRGQAGQPQHF
.	TRBV27	.	TRBJ2-3	TGTGCCAGCAGGGGATTCGCAGATACGCAGTATTTT	CASRGFADTQYF
.	TRBV6-5	.	TRBJ1-5	TGTGCCAGTTTAGGGAGGAGCAATCAGCCCCAGCATTTT	CASLGRSNQPQHF
few	TRBV5-1	TRBD2	TRBJ2-2	TGCGCCAGCAGCTCGGGACTAGCGACCGGGGAGCTGTTTTTT	CASSSGLATGELFF
.	TRBV7-2	TRBD1	TRBJ1-1	TGTGCCAGCAGCGGGGACAGGGTGGGCACTGAAGCTTTCTTT	CASSGDRVGTEAFF
.	TRBV7-8	.	TRBJ2-2	TGTGCCAGCAGCTTAGCAGCGCATCAGCCCACCGGGGAGCTGTTTTTT	CASSLAAHQPTGELFF
.	TRBV27	.	TRBJ1-1	TGTGCCAGCAGTCCCCATGGGAACACTGAAGCTTTCTTT	CASSPHGNTEAFF
.	TRBV5-1	TRBD1	TRBJ1-4	TGCGCCAGCAGCTTGCTGGGGACAGGGAAAGGTGAAAAACTGTTTTTT	CASSLLGTGKGEKLFF
few	TRBV19	.	TRBJ1-3	TGTGCCAGTAGTATGAGTAACTCTGGAAACACCATATATTTT	CASSMSNSGNTIYF
.	TRBV5-1	.	TRBJ2-7	TGCGCCAGCAGCTTGGGCGATTCGCGGAGGGAGCAGTACTTC	CASSLGDSRREQYF
.	TRBV19	.	TRBJ1-5	TGTGCCAGTAGTATCCACCGGGGCCCGGGTAACAATCAGCCCCAGCATTTT	CASSIHRGPGNNQPQHF
.	TRBV18	TRBD1	TRBJ2-7	TGTGCCAGCTCAGGGACAGGGCCCTACGAGCAGTACTTC	CASSGTGPYEQYF
few	TRBV7-2	.	TRBJ1-4	TGTGCCAGCAGCCCCCGAAGAAGCGAGGAAAAACTGTTTTTT	CASSPRRSEEKLFF
.	TRBV18	.	TRBJ2-5	TGTGCCAGCTCCTTCCAGGGCGGGGAGACCCAGTACTTC	CASSFQGGETQYF
.	TRBV12-5	.	TRBJ1-5	TGTGCTAGTGGTTTGGTACGCCCTTACCGACTGGGAATGGATCAGCCCCAGCATTTT	CASGLVRPYRLGMDQPQHF
.	TRBV5-8	TRBD1	TRBJ1-1	TGTGCCAGCAGCTTGTTGTCAGGGGGAGGGACTGAAGCTTTCTTT	CASSLLSGGGTEAFF
.	TRBV3-1/TRBV3-2	TRBD1	TRBJ1-1	TGTGCCAGCAGCCAGATGGACAGGGGGCAAACTGAAGCTTTCTTT	CASSQMDRGQTEAFF
once	TRBV9	TRBD2	TRBJ2-7	TGTGCCAGCAGCCCCCCGGGACTAGGCCTTACGCAGTACTTC	CASSPPGLGLTQYF
once	TRBV7-2	.	TRBJ1-1	TGTGCCAGCAGCTTAGAGGGGGGGTATGAAGCTTTCTTT	CASSLEGGYEAFF
many	TRBV7-3	TRBD2	TRBJ2-2	TGTGCCAGCAGCTCTGGACTAGCGGGGTGGACCGGGGAGCTGTTTTTT	CASSSGLAGWTGELFF
once	TRBV4-3	TRBD1	TRBJ2-7	TGCGCCAGCAGCCCAAACCGGGACAGCCTTTACGAGCAGTACTTC	CASSPNRDSLYEQYF
.	TRBV11-2	.	TRBJ1-2	TGTGCCAGCAGCTCAGACAGCGGTCCTGACTATGGCTACACCTTC	CASSSDSGPDYGYTF
.	TRBV11-3	.	TRBJ2-5	TGTGCCAGCACCGGGGGGCCCCAAGAGACCCAGTACTTC	CASTGGPQETQYF
.	TRBV6-1	.	TRBJ1-1	TGTGCCAGCAGTGAACGTGTTCTGAACACTGAAGCTTTCTTT	CASSERVLNTEAFF
.	TRBV5-6	TRBD1	TRBJ2-7	TGTGCCAGCAGCGTACCGGGACAGGGTACCCACGAGCAGTACTTC	CASSVPGQGTHEQYF